This T cell receptor beta chain was identified during a study of blood T cell repertoires in COVID-19. Overall study: Sites across the United States, Italy and Spain contributed samples from acute and convalescent COVID-19.

Under the authors' procedure: Amplification from reference gene primers served as the basis for estimated nucleated cell counts. Sequenced by immunoSEQ multiplex PCR; TCRdb stores in-frame clones only, minus some. From that table come the V and J calls and clone size; the DNA was used to work out D and trimming. The sample carries approximately 400,000 clones, around 86% recorded once. This CDR3 spans 13 amino acids. The germline V gene has CDR1 MNHNS and CDR2 SASEGT. The germline V and J ends were trimmed by 2 bases and 6 bases, with 10 bases remaining between them. Recruitment covered about two dozen US areas and drew participants whose ages spanned roughly 18 to 90 years.

The TCR sequence derives from a woman between 50 and 59 years old who had recovered from COVID-19. Sequenced: PBMCs or T cells enriched from blood (not recorded which). This chain uses TRBV6-1 with TRBJ1-2; weak D call: TRBD1 (6 bases). CDR3 protein: CASSESGANGYTF. The CDR3 coding sequence is TGTGCCAGCAGTGAATCAGGGGCTAATGGCTACACCTTC.